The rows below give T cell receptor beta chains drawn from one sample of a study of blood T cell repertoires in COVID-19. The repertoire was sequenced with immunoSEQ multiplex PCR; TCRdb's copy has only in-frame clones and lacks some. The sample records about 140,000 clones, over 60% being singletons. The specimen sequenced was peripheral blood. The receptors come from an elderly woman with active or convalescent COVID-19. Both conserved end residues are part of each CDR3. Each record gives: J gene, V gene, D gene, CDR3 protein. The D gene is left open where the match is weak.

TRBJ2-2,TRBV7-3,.,CASSLTQGSRNTGELFF
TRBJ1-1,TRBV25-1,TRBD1,CASSESGRGAFRTEAFF
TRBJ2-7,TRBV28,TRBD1,CASSLGQGGMYEQYF
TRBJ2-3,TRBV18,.,CASSPPREGTDTQYF
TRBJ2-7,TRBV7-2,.,CASSLAGGVAYEQYF
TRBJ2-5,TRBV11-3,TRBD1,CASSARTGGVQETQYF
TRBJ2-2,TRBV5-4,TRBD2,CASSFARGGTGELFF
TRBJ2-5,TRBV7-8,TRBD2,CASSPIPGGSGTQYF
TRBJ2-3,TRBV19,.,CASSRAGSTDTQYF
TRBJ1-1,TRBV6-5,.,CASSRGGTGNTEAFF
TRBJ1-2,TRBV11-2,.,CASSLDSVAYGYTF
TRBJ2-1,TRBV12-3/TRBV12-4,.,CASRNNNEQFF
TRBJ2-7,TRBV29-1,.,CSVRQVDSEYF
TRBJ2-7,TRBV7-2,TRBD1,CASSPRGTGTYEQYF
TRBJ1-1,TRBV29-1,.,CSVAPGAGNTEAFF
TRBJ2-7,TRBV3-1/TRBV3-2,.,CASSQYYEQYF
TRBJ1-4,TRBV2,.,CATGHENEKLFF
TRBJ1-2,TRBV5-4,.,CASSFIGEDGYTF
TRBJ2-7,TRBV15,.,CATSRDREGAYEQYF
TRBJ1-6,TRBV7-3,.,CASSLTKGGSPLHF
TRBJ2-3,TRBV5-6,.,CASSPQGTDTQYF
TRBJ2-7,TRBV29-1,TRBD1,CSVEAGGTYEQYF
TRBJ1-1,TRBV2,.,CASSVSMWNTEAFF
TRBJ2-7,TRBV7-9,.,CASSPGSYEQYF
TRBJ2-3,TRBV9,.,CASSPRQGTTNTDTQYF
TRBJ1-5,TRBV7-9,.,CASSLNSDQPQHF
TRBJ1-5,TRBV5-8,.,CASSLVEYQPQHF
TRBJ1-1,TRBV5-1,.,CASSLGQGVNTEAFF
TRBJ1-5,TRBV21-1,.,CASRKGRRSFQPQHF
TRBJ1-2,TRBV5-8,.,CASSFRTLRDYGYTF
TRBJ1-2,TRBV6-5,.,CATRTDSPGYTF
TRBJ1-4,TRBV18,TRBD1,CASNRDRNEKLFF
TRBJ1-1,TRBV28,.,CASSPRGGVGEAFF
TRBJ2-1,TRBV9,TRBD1,CASSGGPGQGSYNEQFF
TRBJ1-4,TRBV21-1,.,CASTWQGLDEKLFF
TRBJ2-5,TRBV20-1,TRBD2,CSASDGLAGSRQETQYF
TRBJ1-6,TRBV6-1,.,CASSEFLGQVNSPLHF
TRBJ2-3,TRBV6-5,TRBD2,CASSRAGGTDTQYF
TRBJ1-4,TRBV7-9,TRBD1,CASSSTGGHEKLFF
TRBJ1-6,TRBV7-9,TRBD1,CASSLQDRGRFSDNSPLHF
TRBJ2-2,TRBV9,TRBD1,CASSVGGTGRAGELFF
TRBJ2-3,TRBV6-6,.,CASRYGQFADTQYF
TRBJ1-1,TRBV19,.,CASRVGGLNTEAFF
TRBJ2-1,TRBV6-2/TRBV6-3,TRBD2,CASSYQLAGGRSRVYNEQFF
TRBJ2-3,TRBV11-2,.,CASSRFLGTDTQYF
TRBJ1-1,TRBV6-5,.,CASKIPGNTEAFF
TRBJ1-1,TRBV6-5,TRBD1,CASRREQGRAFF
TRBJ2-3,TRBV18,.,CASSPNRGDTDTQYF
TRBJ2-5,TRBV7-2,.,CASSSGMFGQETQYF
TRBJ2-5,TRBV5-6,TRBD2,CASSLDGGGRQETQYF
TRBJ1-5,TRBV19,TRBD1,CASSPDRARQPQHF
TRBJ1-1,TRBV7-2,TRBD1,CASSLVEGGWTEAFF